One and the same sample provided the 30 T cell receptor beta chains below, sequenced in a study of T cells in localized non-small cell lung cancer. Sequencing was performed with immunoSEQ multiplex PCR; in TCRdb, only in-frame clones are kept and a portion is missing. Of about 41,000 clones in the sample, 83% were seen once. Sample: PBMCs, taken before any cancer treatment. All receptors derive from a man aged 35 to 69 with stage II lung adenocarcinoma.

This clone came up once. The rearrangement joins TRBV7-2 to TRBJ2-3, with TRBD1 matching 9 bases. This CDR3 contains 17 residues. The V gene end was trimmed by 5 bases and the J gene end by 6 bases; junction bases not matched to a gene: 15. The germline CDR1 and CDR2 sequences are SGHTA and FQGNSA. Here the CDR3 DNA reads TGTGCCAGCAGCCCGAGGGGGAGCTGGGACAGGGTGGATACGCAGTATTTT. Translated, it gives CASSPRGSWDRVDTQYF.

This clone turned up a few times. The chain couples TRBV9 to TRBJ2-5; 14 bases map to TRBD2. This CDR3 has 15 residues. Trimming cost V 7 bases and J 5 bases; bases outside gene matches: 7. Germline assignment: CDR1 SGDLS and CDR2 YYNGEE. The CDR3 here is CASRAGLAGEETQYF. The DNA for the CDR3 is TGTGCCAGCCGAGCGGGACTAGCGGGGGAGGAGACCCAGTACTTC.

The rearrangement joins TRBV9 to TRBJ1-5, with no clear D. This CDR3 spans 15 amino acids. Looked up from germline, CDR1 is SGDLS and CDR2 is YYNGEE. V was cut by 0 bases and J by 8 bases, with 15 bases left in between. The CDR3 DNA sequence: TGTGCCAGCAGCGTAGGAGGTCGTCTTTTGGAGCCCCAGCATTTT. It encodes CASSVGGRLLEPQHF.

Remarks on this clone: A much larger clone differs from this one at a single base, so this may be a read error. This chain uses TRBV7-6 with TRBJ2-7, with D possibly TRBD2 on 7 matching bases. This CDR3 has 17 residues. Trimming shortened V by 2 bases and J by 3 bases, and 20 bases separated the two germline ends. Germline V CDR1 and CDR2: SGHVS, FNYEAQ. The CDR3 spells CASSLKGEGEERYEQYF. The CDR3 nucleotides read TGTGCCAGCAGCTTAAAGGGGGAGGGAGAGGAACGCTACGAGCAGTACTTC.

The V gene is TRBV30, the J gene TRBJ1-1, with no clear D. This CDR3 has 11 residues. Germline loops: CDR1 GTSNPN, CDR2 SVGIG (reference sequence). V gave up 3 bases and J gave up 1 base, with 3 bases separating them. This CDR3 is CAWSRNTEAFF. The CDR3 region has the DNA TGTGCCTGGAGCCGGAACACTGAAGCTTTCTTT.

The chain uses TRBV4-1 and TRBJ2-1; 12 bases line up with TRBD1. CDR1 and CDR2 (germline): MGHRA, YSYEKL. This CDR3 spans 17 amino acids. Germline trimming cut 3 bases from V and 6 bases from J; bases unmatched to any gene: 9. The CDR3 reads CASSHLLGTGGGNEQFF. In nucleotides, the CDR3 is TGCGCCAGCAGCCATCTTTTGGGGACAGGGGGCGGCAATGAGCAGTTCTTC.

This clone was found a few times. The J gene is TRBJ2-7, the V gene TRBV15; maybe TRBD1 (6 bases). CDR1 and CDR2 (germline): LNHNV, YYDKDF (reference sequence). The germline V and J ends were trimmed by 5 bases and 2 bases, with 13 bases remaining between them. This CDR3 contains 14 residues. The CDR3 is CATSRQGSPYEQYF. The CDR3 nucleotides read TGTGCCACCAGCCGGCAGGGGTCTCCCTACGAGCAGTACTTC.

The V and J genes are TRBV20-1 and TRBJ1-2; no definite D call. CDR1 is DFQATT and CDR2 is SNEGSKA in the germline V gene (reference sequence). Deletions cut 3 bases from V and 3 bases from J, with 5 bases between. This CDR3 has 11 amino acids. CDR3 in amino acids: CSARTYYGYTF. The DNA for the CDR3 is TGCAGTGCTAGGACCTACTATGGCTACACCTTC.

The chain combines TRBV27 with TRBJ1-5, with D unresolved. Germline values: CDR1 MNHEY, CDR2 SMNVEV (reference sequence). The V gene lost 4 bases and the J gene lost 4 bases, with 8 bases spanning the gap. The CDR3 has 13 amino acids. CDR3 nucleotide sequence: TGTGCCAGCAGTTCTCGGGTAAATCAGCCCCAGCATTTT. The encoded protein is CASSSRVNQPQHF.

CDR3 bases: TGTGCCAGCGCCCGCTGGGCGGGGGCACAAGAGACCCAGTACTTC. Translating it yields CASARWAGAQETQYF. This chain joins TRBV7-6 and TRBJ2-5; perhaps TRBD2 as D (7 bases). V lost 8 bases and J lost 2, with 18 bases in between. Looked up from germline, CDR1 is SGHVS and CDR2 is FNYEAQ. The CDR3 has 15 residues.

This rearrangement joins TRBV6-6 to TRBJ1-6; the match to TRBD1 covers 8 bases. V lost 7 bases and J lost 7; bases outside the gene matches: 3. CDR1 and CDR2 (germline): MNHNY, SVGAGI (reference sequence). The CDR3 is made up of 13 amino acids. CDR3 nucleotides: TGTGCCAGCAAGAGGGACAGGAATTCACCCCTCCACTTT. Translating it yields CASKRDRNSPLHF.

The rearrangement links TRBV6-5 to TRBJ1-1; TRBD1 aligns across 7 bases. This CDR3 has 16 residues. Germline CDR1 MNHEY, CDR2 SVGAGI. Trimming took 4 bases from V and 4 from J; bases not matched to a gene: 12. The CDR3 nucleotides are TGTGCCAGCAGTTCCCATTCGACAGGGTGGGGCACTGAAGCTTTCTTT. Its translation is CASSSHSTGWGTEAFF.

The rearrangement joins TRBV13 to TRBJ2-7, with D maybe TRBD1 (5 bases). Germline CDR1 reads PRHDT; CDR2 reads FYEKMQ (reference sequence). The CDR3 runs 14 residues. Trimming took off 2 bases at V and 2 bases at J, with 10 bases between the two ends. The DNA of the CDR3 is TGTGCCAGCAGCTTACGACAGTTTCCCTACGAGCAGTACTTC. Its translation is CASSLRQFPYEQYF.

The chain is built from TRBV18 and TRBJ1-4; 7 nucleotides line up with TRBD1. The ends lost 6 bases at V and 0 bases at J; junction bases unmatched: 7. The germline V gene encodes CDR1 KGHSH and CDR2 LQKENI. The CDR3 runs to 16 residues. CDR3 in DNA: TGTGCCAGCTCCCAAGGGACAGTTCCAACTAATGAAAAACTGTTTTTT. This encodes CASSQGTVPTNEKLFF.

This clone has just one count. The CDR3 DNA sequence: TGTGCCAGCAGCTTAAAATTCACCGGGGAGCTGTTTTTT. Translating gives CASSLKFTGELFF. The gene calls are TRBV7-2 and TRBJ2-2; no firm D call. CDR1 and CDR2 (germline): SGHTA, FQGNSA. This CDR3 is 13 amino acids long. Between the trimmed V and J ends, which lost 2 bases and 4 bases, there was a span of 5 bases.

J is TRBJ2-6 and V is TRBV5-4; tentative D call: TRBD2 (6 bases). The CDR3 covers 14 residues. The V and J ends lost 4 bases and 4 bases respectively, with 9 bases between them. CDR1 and CDR2 (germline): SGHNT, YYREEE (reference sequence). The CDR3 sequence: CASSLRGGANVLTF. The CDR3 bases are TGTGCCAGCAGCCTACGGGGGGGGGCCAACGTCCTGACTTTC.

The rearrangement joins TRBV19 to TRBJ2-3, with 7 bases fitting TRBD2. Germline-derived CDR1 and CDR2 are LNHDA and SQIVND (reference sequence). The CDR3 is 16 residues long. The V gene end was trimmed by 6 bases and the J gene end by 3 bases; junction bases not matched to a gene: 12. The CDR3 here is CASSLGSSGNTDTQYF. CDR3 nucleotide sequence: TGTGCCAGTAGCCTAGGATCTAGCGGAAATACAGATACGCAGTATTTT.

This chain uses TRBV4-3 with TRBJ2-5, with 8 bases aligning to TRBD1. Looked up from germline, CDR1 is LGHNA and CDR2 is YSLEER. The CDR3 runs 16 residues. With V trimmed by 4 bases and J by 5 bases, 12 bases remained unmatched. The CDR3 protein is CASSLLAGGGGETQYF. The CDR3 DNA follows: TGCGCCAGCAGCCTGTTGGCAGGGGGCGGTGGGGAGACCCAGTACTTC.

This clone occurred a few times. The same CDR3 arises from other DNA sequences in this sample as well. This chain links TRBV5-6 with TRBJ2-3; D possibly corresponds to TRBD2 (5 bases). V was shortened by 7 bases and J by 2 bases, with 14 bases between the two germline ends. This CDR3 region has 14 residues. The germline V gene encodes CDR1 SGHDT and CDR2 YYEEEE. For the CDR3, the DNA is TGTGCCAGCTTGAGAGGGCGAGTCACAGATACGCAGTATTTT. This codes for CASLRGRVTDTQYF.

This chain uses TRBV9 with TRBJ1-2, with D hard to call. Germline lookup yields CDR1 SGDLS and CDR2 YYNGEE. CDR3 length: 15 amino acids. Trimming removed 0 bases at V and 5 bases at J, with 14 bases between. CDR3 protein: CASSVDAGSLYGYTF. The CDR3, as DNA: TGTGCCAGCAGCGTAGACGCCGGTAGTCTATATGGCTACACCTTC.

The sample holds one count of this clone. This chain links TRBV5-6 with TRBJ1-2, with TRBD1 matching 8 bases. Germline values: CDR1 SGHDT, CDR2 YYEEEE. The CDR3 is 13 amino acids. Trimming cost V 2 bases and J 7 bases; bases outside gene matches: 4. The CDR3 is CASSLQGVGGYTF. The CDR3 nucleotides are TGTGCCAGCAGCTTACAGGGGGTAGGTGGCTACACCTTC.

The chain carries TRBV7-9 and TRBJ2-7, with 7 positions matching TRBD1. Trimming removed 5 bases from V and 9 bases from J; junction bases left unmatched: 10. This CDR3 has 13 amino acids. Germline CDR1 is SEHNR and CDR2 is FQNEAQ (reference sequence). DNA of the CDR3: TGTGCCAGCAGCGCCGGGACAGCCCAGGTGCAGTACTTC. Amino acids: CASSAGTAQVQYF.

V gene TRBV6-1 combines with J gene TRBJ2-3, with TRBD2 matching over 8 bases. Germline CDR1 and CDR2: MNHNS and SASEGT. J lost 2 bases, V lost 4 bases, and 11 bases had no gene match. This CDR3 has 17 residues. The CDR3 protein is CASSVLLLAEPTDTQYF. The CDR3 DNA sequence: TGTGCCAGCAGTGTCCTACTACTAGCGGAACCCACAGATACGCAGTATTTT.

The chain is built from TRBV4-2 and TRBJ2-2; TRBD2 agrees at 12 bases. The junction had 4 bases not matched to a gene; V was cut back by 8 bases and J by 6 bases. There are 14 residues in the CDR3. Germline loops: CDR1 LGHNA, CDR2 YNFKEQ. The CDR3 region is CASRLAGEAGELFF. CDR3 in DNA: TGTGCCAGCCGACTAGCGGGAGAGGCCGGGGAGCTGTTTTTT.

This clone was seen a handful of times. The rearrangement uses TRBV19 and TRBJ2-7; possibly TRBD2 for D (6 bases). The V gene's germline CDR1 is LNHDA and CDR2 SQIVND (reference sequence). The ends were cut back, 7 bases at V and 0 bases at J, with 16 bases in the middle. The CDR3 covers 15 residues. The CDR3, as DNA: TGTGCCAGTACCCTGGGGACTTCTGGCTCCTACGAGCAGTACTTC. This gives the protein CASTLGTSGSYEQYF.

J is TRBJ2-1 and V is TRBV19; TRBD2 matches 10 bases. Germline trimming cut 1 base from V and 8 bases from J; bases unmatched to any gene: 2. CDR3 length: 14 amino acids. Germline V lookup: CDR1 LNHDA, CDR2 SQIVND (reference sequence). The CDR3 here is CASSIALAGDEQFF. CDR3 nucleotides: TGTGCCAGTAGTATAGCCCTAGCGGGGGATGAGCAGTTCTTC.

The V gene is TRBV7-9, the J gene TRBJ1-5; D is perhaps TRBD1 (5 bases). The CDR3 is made up of 13 amino acids. Germline CDR1 reads SEHNR; CDR2 reads FQNEAQ (reference sequence). V lost 4 bases and J lost 3, with 7 bases in between. The CDR3 region is CASSSTDNQPQHF. CDR3 bases: TGTGCCAGCAGCTCGACAGACAATCAGCCCCAGCATTTT.

There are a few counts of this clone. The chain recombines TRBV7-6 with TRBJ2-3; the match to TRBD2 covers 10 bases. The CDR3 has 17 amino acids. Germline CDR1 reads SGHVS; CDR2 reads FNYEAQ. V was clipped by 7 bases and J by 2 bases; unmatched bases: 12. DNA of the CDR3: TGTGCCAGCACGGAGAGCGGGGGGGCCATCCACACAGATACGCAGTATTTT. It is translated as CASTESGGAIHTDTQYF. Full variable domain (missing parts from reference TRBV7-6 and TRBJ2-3): GAGVSQSPRYKVTKRGQDVALRCDPISGHVSLYWYRQALGQGPEFLTYFNYEAQQDKSGLPNDRFSAERPEGSISTLTIQRTEQRDSAMYRCASTESGGAIHTDTQYFGPGTRLTVL.

The chain is built from TRBV18 and TRBJ1-1; D call uncertain. V was shortened by 1 base and J by 2 bases, with 11 bases between the two germline ends. This CDR3 contains 15 residues. Germline-derived CDR1 and CDR2 are KGHSH and LQKENI. The CDR3 reads CASSPLPGINTEAFF. As DNA, the CDR3 is TGTGCCAGCTCACCACTCCCGGGGATAAACACTGAAGCTTTCTTT.

This clone was observed once. The chain recombines TRBV9 with TRBJ2-3; D gene ambiguous. The CDR3 totals 12 residues. Germline V gene data show CDR1 as SGDLS and CDR2 as YYNGEE. Trimming pared 4 bases from V and 1 base from J, leaving 4 bases between. CDR3 nucleotide sequence: TGTGCCAGCAGCAGCCGCACAGATACGCAGTATTTT. It specifies CASSSRTDTQYF.